These T cell receptor beta chains were read from a single sample in a study of cytomegalovirus exposure and HLA in healthy donors. TCRdb keeps only in-frame clones here, not all; method: immunoSEQ multiplex PCR. The sample includes roughly 52,000 clones, roughly 88% of them seen just once. The sequenced sample consisted of PBMCs. Receptor source: a woman aged 25-40 years in good health and CMV-seronegative. The CDR3 runs from the conserved cysteine through the conserved F or W. The D gene is left open where the match is weak. Where a row states a size, it is once, few, many or the class of an expanded clone; other rows omit it.

abundance: .
j_gene: TRBJ2-5
v_gene: TRBV27
d_gene: .
CDR3nt: TGTGCCAGCAGTTCGACAGCCTACCAAGAGACCCAGTACTTC
CDR3aa: CASSSTAYQETQYF

abundance: .
j_gene: TRBJ1-2
v_gene: TRBV28
d_gene: .
CDR3nt: TGTGCCAGCAGCCTACAGGGCTATGGCTACACCTTC
CDR3aa: CASSLQGYGYTF

abundance: .
j_gene: TRBJ2-1
v_gene: TRBV4-1
d_gene: .
CDR3nt: TGCGCCAGCAGCCCCGCCCCGAGCGGCGGGGACAATGAGCAGTTCTTC
CDR3aa: CASSPAPSGGDNEQFF

abundance: .
j_gene: TRBJ1-2
v_gene: TRBV15
d_gene: TRBD1
CDR3nt: TGTGCCACCAGCAGAGATCAGGGGGGAGGCTATGGCTACACCTTC
CDR3aa: CATSRDQGGGYGYTF

abundance: .
j_gene: TRBJ2-6
v_gene: TRBV9
d_gene: .
CDR3nt: TGTGCCAGCAGCGTCTCCCCCACGGGGGTCTCTGGGGCCAACGTCCTGACTTTC
CDR3aa: CASSVSPTGVSGANVLTF

abundance: .
j_gene: TRBJ1-5
v_gene: TRBV19
d_gene: TRBD1
CDR3nt: TGTGCCAGTAGTACCCGGACAGGGCGGTATAGTCAGCCCCAGCATTTT
CDR3aa: CASSTRTGRYSQPQHF

abundance: .
j_gene: TRBJ2-7
v_gene: TRBV27
d_gene: TRBD1
CDR3nt: TGTGCCAGCAGTCAAGACAGGGGCCTCTCCTACGAGCAGTACTTC
CDR3aa: CASSQDRGLSYEQYF

abundance: .
j_gene: TRBJ2-7
v_gene: TRBV27
d_gene: .
CDR3nt: TGTGCCAGCAGTCTAGGACAGTTCTACGAGCAGTACTTC
CDR3aa: CASSLGQFYEQYF

abundance: .
j_gene: TRBJ2-3
v_gene: TRBV2
d_gene: .
CDR3nt: TGTGCCAGCAGGTACACAGATACGCAGTATTTT
CDR3aa: CASRYTDTQYF

abundance: .
j_gene: TRBJ2-1
v_gene: TRBV2
d_gene: .
CDR3nt: TGTGCCAGCAGTGGACAGTCCCGCCAGAATGAGCAGTTCTTC
CDR3aa: CASSGQSRQNEQFF

abundance: .
j_gene: TRBJ2-7
v_gene: TRBV27
d_gene: TRBD2
CDR3nt: TGTGCCAGCAGTCAACCGGGACTAGCAGCCGAGCAGTACTTC
CDR3aa: CASSQPGLAAEQYF

abundance: few
j_gene: TRBJ2-5
v_gene: TRBV4-1
d_gene: .
CDR3nt: TGCGCCAGCAGCCAAGAGGAGGGAGAGACCCAGTACTTC
CDR3aa: CASSQEEGETQYF

abundance: .
j_gene: TRBJ2-1
v_gene: TRBV29-1
d_gene: TRBD2
CDR3nt: TGCAGCGTTGAAAAATCCGGACGACTAGCGGGAGATCCCTACAATGAGCAGTTCTTC
CDR3aa: CSVEKSGRLAGDPYNEQFF

abundance: .
j_gene: TRBJ2-3
v_gene: TRBV2
d_gene: TRBD2
CDR3nt: TGTGCCAGCACGCCGACTAGCGGGAGTAGAGATACGCAGTATTTT
CDR3aa: CASTPTSGSRDTQYF

abundance: .
j_gene: TRBJ2-1
v_gene: TRBV11-3
d_gene: TRBD2
CDR3nt: TGCGCCAGCAGCTTGACTAGCGGGAGTGATTACAATGAGCAGTTCTTC
CDR3aa: CASSLTSGSDYNEQFF

abundance: .
j_gene: TRBJ2-7
v_gene: TRBV7-9
d_gene: .
CDR3nt: TGTGCCAGCAGCCCACACGGACAGTCATACGAGCAGTACTTC
CDR3aa: CASSPHGQSYEQYF

abundance: .
j_gene: TRBJ2-5
v_gene: TRBV28
d_gene: TRBD2
CDR3nt: TGTGCCAGCAGTCCTCCAACTAGCGGGTCGGAGACCCAGTACTTC
CDR3aa: CASSPPTSGSETQYF

abundance: .
j_gene: TRBJ1-5
v_gene: TRBV6-1
d_gene: .
CDR3nt: TGTGCCAGCCAGATTCGTGACTTGGGCAATCAGCCCCAGCATTTT
CDR3aa: CASQIRDLGNQPQHF

abundance: .
j_gene: TRBJ2-1
v_gene: TRBV7-6
d_gene: TRBD2
CDR3nt: TGTGCCAGCAGCTTAGGACTAGCGGGACCGAATGAGCAGTTCTTC
CDR3aa: CASSLGLAGPNEQFF

abundance: few
j_gene: TRBJ1-2
v_gene: TRBV6-1
d_gene: TRBD1
CDR3nt: TGTGCCAGCAGTGTCCAATTTCGAGACAGGGATAGAGGCTACACCTTC
CDR3aa: CASSVQFRDRDRGYTF

abundance: .
j_gene: TRBJ1-4
v_gene: TRBV6-5
d_gene: .
CDR3nt: TGTGCCAGCAGTTATTCAGGGGCCGCCGAAAAACTGTTTTTT
CDR3aa: CASSYSGAAEKLFF

abundance: once
j_gene: TRBJ1-3
v_gene: TRBV2
d_gene: .
CDR3nt: TGTGCCAGGGGCCCACCCAACGCTGGAAACACCATATATTTT
CDR3aa: CARGPPNAGNTIYF

abundance: .
j_gene: TRBJ2-1
v_gene: TRBV5-4
d_gene: TRBD2
CDR3nt: TGTGCCAGCAGCCTTAGCGGGAGCCTGAATGAGCAGTTCTTC
CDR3aa: CASSLSGSLNEQFF

abundance: .
j_gene: TRBJ2-7
v_gene: TRBV6-5
d_gene: .
CDR3nt: TGTGCCAGCAGGTACCGACACGGACTACCCTACGAGCAGTACTTC
CDR3aa: CASRYRHGLPYEQYF

abundance: .
j_gene: TRBJ2-1
v_gene: TRBV7-2
d_gene: TRBD2
CDR3nt: TGTGCCAGAGCCGGGACTAGCGGGACCAGTCTAAGCCGGGAGCAGTTCTTC
CDR3aa: CARAGTSGTSLSREQFF

abundance: medium-sized
j_gene: TRBJ2-1
v_gene: TRBV28
d_gene: TRBD2
CDR3nt: TGTGCCAGCAGTTTATGGACTAGCGGGGGTCCAGGGGGTGAGCAGTTCTTC
CDR3aa: CASSLWTSGGPGGEQFF

abundance: few
j_gene: TRBJ2-1
v_gene: TRBV7-6
d_gene: TRBD2
CDR3nt: TGTGCCAGCAGCCCCGGGACGGGGGGTCGACTCGGCAATGAGCAGTTCTTC
CDR3aa: CASSPGTGGRLGNEQFF

abundance: .
j_gene: TRBJ1-2
v_gene: TRBV7-8
d_gene: TRBD1
CDR3nt: TGTGCCAGCAGCTTAGACGGGGGACAGGGGTACTATGGCTACACCTTC
CDR3aa: CASSLDGGQGYYGYTF

abundance: .
j_gene: TRBJ1-2
v_gene: TRBV7-2
d_gene: TRBD1
CDR3nt: TGTGCCAGCAGCGCTTCTCAAGACAGGGTCTATGGCTACACCTTC
CDR3aa: CASSASQDRVYGYTF

abundance: .
j_gene: TRBJ1-2
v_gene: TRBV28
d_gene: TRBD1
CDR3nt: TGTGCCAGCAGTCCTCGGACAGGGGGACTTAACTATGGCTACACCTTC
CDR3aa: CASSPRTGGLNYGYTF

abundance: .
j_gene: TRBJ2-3
v_gene: TRBV9
d_gene: .
CDR3nt: TGTGCCAGCAGCGTGGCAGGGGTGGTAGATACGCAGTATTTT
CDR3aa: CASSVAGVVDTQYF

abundance: .
j_gene: TRBJ2-3
v_gene: TRBV9
d_gene: TRBD2
CDR3nt: TGTGCCAGCAGCCCCCGACTAGCGGGAGTTGGTACAGATACGCAGTATTTT
CDR3aa: CASSPRLAGVGTDTQYF

abundance: .
j_gene: TRBJ2-5
v_gene: TRBV18
d_gene: .
CDR3nt: TGTGCCAGCTCACCGACAGTGAGCCCGGAGACCCAGTACTTC
CDR3aa: CASSPTVSPETQYF

abundance: .
j_gene: TRBJ1-3
v_gene: TRBV10-3
d_gene: TRBD1
CDR3nt: TGTGCCATCAGTGGCTCACAGGGGACGGGAAACACCATATATTTT
CDR3aa: CAISGSQGTGNTIYF

abundance: .
j_gene: TRBJ2-3
v_gene: TRBV29-1
d_gene: TRBD2
CDR3nt: TGCAGCGTTGGGGGCCTAGCGGGAGGTCGGGTGGATACGCAGTATTTT
CDR3aa: CSVGGLAGGRVDTQYF

abundance: .
j_gene: TRBJ2-1
v_gene: TRBV5-1
d_gene: TRBD2
CDR3nt: TGCGCCAGCAGCTTGGACGTTGGACTAGCGAGATACAATGAGCAGTTCTTC
CDR3aa: CASSLDVGLARYNEQFF

abundance: .
j_gene: TRBJ1-5
v_gene: TRBV6-5
d_gene: TRBD1
CDR3nt: TGTGCCAGCAGTTCGGGACAGGGGGTGGGTCAGCCCCAGCATTTT
CDR3aa: CASSSGQGVGQPQHF

abundance: .
j_gene: TRBJ2-7
v_gene: TRBV5-4
d_gene: .
CDR3nt: TGTGCCAGCAGCCCCGCCCCGACTAGTTTGGACGAGCAGTACTTC
CDR3aa: CASSPAPTSLDEQYF

abundance: .
j_gene: TRBJ2-6
v_gene: TRBV29-1
d_gene: TRBD1
CDR3nt: TGCAGCGTTGATCAGGGGGCTGGGGCCAACGTCCTGACTTTC
CDR3aa: CSVDQGAGANVLTF

abundance: .
j_gene: TRBJ2-7
v_gene: TRBV27
d_gene: .
CDR3nt: TGTGCCAGCAGATGGACAGAGTCAAGTTCCTACGAGCAGTACTTC
CDR3aa: CASRWTESSSYEQYF

abundance: .
j_gene: TRBJ1-4
v_gene: TRBV28
d_gene: TRBD1
CDR3nt: TGTGCCAGCAGCCTGGGGGGACAGGGTGGTGAAAAACTGTTTTTT
CDR3aa: CASSLGGQGGEKLFF

abundance: .
j_gene: TRBJ1-1
v_gene: TRBV6-6
d_gene: .
CDR3nt: TGTGCCAGCAGTCGCCCGGCGGGGCTGAACACTGAAGCTTTCTTT
CDR3aa: CASSRPAGLNTEAFF

abundance: .
j_gene: TRBJ1-2
v_gene: TRBV5-5
d_gene: .
CDR3nt: TGTGCCAGCAGCTTGGAACAGGTCGTCGGCTACACCTTC
CDR3aa: CASSLEQVVGYTF

abundance: .
j_gene: TRBJ1-5
v_gene: TRBV2
d_gene: TRBD1
CDR3nt: TGTGCCAGCAGTTCCGGGACAGGGAGCAATCAGCCCCAGCATTTT
CDR3aa: CASSSGTGSNQPQHF

abundance: .
j_gene: TRBJ2-1
v_gene: TRBV28
d_gene: .
CDR3nt: TGTGCCAGCAGCCTCACAGGGTCCGATTACAATGAGCAGTTCTTC
CDR3aa: CASSLTGSDYNEQFF

abundance: .
j_gene: TRBJ1-5
v_gene: TRBV5-1
d_gene: .
CDR3nt: TGCGCCAGCTTAGGTGACAGGCATAGCAATCAGCCCCAGCATTTT
CDR3aa: CASLGDRHSNQPQHF

abundance: .
j_gene: TRBJ2-1
v_gene: TRBV6-4
d_gene: .
CDR3nt: TGTGCCAGCAGCCCCAGGAGAACAGGGCACCACCCCTCCTACAATGAGCAGTTCTTC
CDR3aa: CASSPRRTGHHPSYNEQFF

abundance: .
j_gene: TRBJ2-7
v_gene: TRBV19
d_gene: .
CDR3nt: TGTGCCAGTAGAGTTCGGGACAGCGGGCTCTACGAGCAGTACTTC
CDR3aa: CASRVRDSGLYEQYF

abundance: .
j_gene: TRBJ2-1
v_gene: TRBV7-8
d_gene: TRBD2
CDR3nt: TGTGCCAGCAGCTCCCAGGAGGGGACTAGCGGATACAATGAGCAGTTCTTC
CDR3aa: CASSSQEGTSGYNEQFF

abundance: few
j_gene: TRBJ2-2
v_gene: TRBV10-3
d_gene: .
CDR3nt: TGTGCCATCAGTGGGACGGGCGGGACCGGGGAGCTGTTTTTT
CDR3aa: CAISGTGGTGELFF

abundance: .
j_gene: TRBJ2-5
v_gene: TRBV7-3
d_gene: TRBD2
CDR3nt: TGTGCCAGCAGCTTAGCGGGAGGGTCACAAGAGACCCAGTACTTC
CDR3aa: CASSLAGGSQETQYF

abundance: .
j_gene: TRBJ2-1
v_gene: TRBV2
d_gene: .
CDR3nt: TGTGCCAGCAGTGCGTCTTTGCGATACAATGAGCAGTTCTTC
CDR3aa: CASSASLRYNEQFF